In its sample, the clone carrying this T cell receptor (beta chain) was seen many times. What it recognizes is unknown. The data are from a study of regulatory T cells in long-lasting Graves disease. The CDR3 sequence is 17 residues long. As to time point: newly diagnosed GD, antithyroid drugs for less than 3 months. The TCR library was made from RNA that had been extracted from PBMCs in TRIzol. Investigators prepared the TCR beta libraries by applying iRepertoire HTBI primers and Arm-PCR of CDR3 regions. TCRdb called the multiplex PCR reads again in MiXCR, with one record for every CDR3 protein. The sample lists hundreds of thousands of distinct CDR3 sequences; approximately 15% were seen once. Study results and limitations: A limited number of samples was an acknowledged limitation.

The sample was also linked to a second study, of T cells in Graves' hyperthyroidism and ophthalmopathy. This second study notes: The authors deemed Graves' hyperthyroidism stable absent ophthalmopathy progression within 18 months.

Sequenced here: peripheral blood mononuclear cells (PBMCs), sampled at new diagnosis, from a patient treated with antithyroid drugs. V usage is TRBV3-2 and J usage is TRBJ2-3. TRBV3-2 is recorded as a pseudogene. The clonotype comes from a man in his forties or fifties with Graves disease. CDR3 bases: TGTGCCAGCAGCCAAGGTCTTTTAGGAACTAGCACAGATACGCAGTATTTT. Translated, it gives CASSQGLLGTSTDTQYF.